Each of the 10 T cell receptor beta chains below was sequenced from the same sample in a study of graft-versus-host responses after intestinal transplantation. The antigens for these receptors are not known. The table came from immunoSEQ multiplex PCR; TCRdb's copy has only in-frame clones and leaves some out. The sample has 90,000 to 150,000 clones, approximately 95% seen once. This specimen was unstimulated CD8+ T cells sorted from spleen or lymph node cells, taken before intestinal transplant. Every receptor here comes from a human donor who received an intestinal transplant.

The gene calls are TRBV4-1 and TRBJ2-7; TRBD1 matches 8 bases. Germline loops: CDR1 MGHRA, CDR2 YSYEKL. J lost 1 base, V lost 0 bases, and 2 bases had no gene match. The CDR3 consists of 15 residues. CDR3 bases: TGCGCCAGCAGCCAAGAAGACAGGGGATCCTACGAGCAGTACTTC. Residues: CASSQEDRGSYEQYF.

As to this clone: This CDR3 is also generated by other DNA sequences in the sample. V gene TRBV5-4 combines with J gene TRBJ2-5; 10 nucleotides match TRBD1. The V gene's germline CDR1 is SGHNT and CDR2 YYREEE (reference sequence). This CDR3 has 16 residues. Trimming cost V 0 bases and J 5 bases; bases outside gene matches: 7. CDR3 sequence (DNA): TGTGCCAGCAGCTTGGCCCGGACAGGGGGTGGGGAGACCCAGTACTTC. Translating gives CASSLARTGGGETQYF.

The gene calls are TRBV10-3 and TRBJ1-2; D is possibly TRBD1 (6 bases). Germline CDR1 and CDR2: ENHRY and SYGVKD. Trimming removed 3 bases from V and 4 bases from J, with 12 bases in between. The CDR3 runs 14 residues. The CDR3 DNA sequence: TGTGCCATCAGTGACGGGGGCGCGGGCTATGGCTACACCTTC. Translated, it gives CAISDGGAGYGYTF.

V gene TRBV6-5 combines with J gene TRBJ2-3; 8 bases fit TRBD2. The CDR3 is made up of 16 amino acids. CDR1 is MNHEY, CDR2 SVGAGI, per germline. Trimming at V came to 0 bases and at J to 3 bases, leaving 5 bases not matched to a gene. CDR3 sequence reads: CASSYSRLALTDTQYF. CDR3 nucleotides: TGTGCCAGCAGTTACTCGCGACTAGCGCTTACAGATACGCAGTATTTT.

The V call is TRBV19, the J call TRBJ2-2, with 8 nucleotides matching TRBD1. This CDR3 has 13 amino acids. V shed 10 bases and J 6 bases; nucleotides not matched to a gene: 7. CDR1 is LNHDA, CDR2 SQIVND, per germline (reference sequence). DNA for the CDR3: TGTGCCATATTGACAGGGGTCCCCGGGGAGCTGTTTTTT. This codes for CAILTGVPGELFF. Combining the CDR3 with reference TRBV19 and TRBJ2-2 gives the whole variable domain DGGITQSPKYLFRKEGQNVTLSCEQNLNHDAMYWYRQDPGQGLRLIYYSQIVNDFQKGDIAEGYSVSREKKESFPLTVTSAQKNPTAFYLCAILTGVPGELFFGEGSRLTVL.

This sequence joins TRBV13 and TRBJ1-1; D not resolved. The CDR3 sequence is 14 residues long. The germline V and J ends were trimmed by 0 bases and 1 base, with 6 bases remaining between them. Germline CDR1 is PRHDT and CDR2 is FYEKMQ (reference sequence). The CDR3: CASSLGPGNTEAFF. Written as DNA, the CDR3 is TGTGCCAGCAGCTTAGGGCCGGGGAACACTGAAGCTTTCTTT.

This clone has only one observation. This chain uses TRBV15 with TRBJ2-3; D not resolved. The CDR3 covers 15 residues. Between the trimmed V and J ends, which lost 1 base and 3 bases, there was a span of 11 bases. The germline CDR1 and CDR2 sequences are LNHNV and YYDKDF (reference sequence). CDR3 amino acids: CATSRVPRRTDTQYF. CDR3 DNA sequence: TGTGCCACCAGCAGAGTGCCCCGGCGTACAGATACGCAGTATTTT.

This chain links TRBV14 with TRBJ1-1; D gene ambiguous. The length of the CDR3 is 13 residues. With 6 bases removed from V and 3 bases from J, the gap between germline ends came to 11 bases. Germline CDR1 SGHDN, CDR2 FVKESK. The CDR3 is CASRLGWDTEAFF. CDR3 bases: TGTGCCAGCAGACTTGGATGGGACACTGAAGCTTTCTTT.

V gene TRBV28 combines with J gene TRBJ1-4; D remains unclear. CDR3 length: 16 residues. Per germline, CDR1 MDHEN and CDR2 SYDVKM. Between the trimmed V and J ends, which lost 5 bases and 6 bases, there was a span of 19 bases. CDR3 sequence reads: CASSLGRLRDDEKLFF. The CDR3 nucleotides read TGTGCCAGCAGTCTCGGACGGCTAAGAGACGATGAAAAACTGTTTTTT.

The rearrangement joins TRBV7-3 to TRBJ2-7; 10 nucleotides match TRBD2. The ends lost 5 bases at V and 5 bases at J; junction bases unmatched: 6. Germline V gene data show CDR1 as SGHTA and CDR2 as FQGTGA. This CDR3 has 14 amino acids. Written as DNA, the CDR3 is TGTGCCAGCAGCAGAGCGGGAGGGCGCGACGAGCAGTACTTC. Residues: CASSRAGGRDEQYF.